Below, one TCR beta chain is given with its context. The CDR3 runs to 16 residues. V was pared by 4 bases and J by 1 base, with 14 bases between. Per the germline V gene, CDR1 is LNHDA and CDR2 is SQIVND (reference sequence). This sample is part of a study of blood T cell repertoires in COVID-19. In the study overall: From T cells, B-cell-depleted T cells, or PBMCs came the material, which was cDNA or gDNA.

Original analysis: How many nucleated cells were present was estimated from reference gene primer amplification. Libraries were prepared by immunoSEQ multiplex PCR; TCRdb keeps only in-frame clonotypes and omits some of them. The DNA gave D and trimming, while V, J and clone size come from that table. This sample carries around 180,000 clones, approximately 88% of them seen once, and the ten largest clones take about 3.9%. Sequencing was performed on peripheral blood. The chain recombines TRBV19 with TRBJ1-5, with unresolved D. The receptor was derived from a woman in her 30s with acute or convalescent COVID-19. Written as DNA, the CDR3 is TGTGCCAGTAGTACGCCTCCTGCGGCAAGCAATCAGCCCCAGCATTTT. Protein sequence: CASSTPPAASNQPQHF.